The 9 T cell receptor beta chains given below trace back to one sample, sequenced in a study of OX40 agonist ivuxolimab in advanced cancers. The library relied on the immunoSEQ multiplex PCR assay. TCRdb stores this immuneACCESS table with in-frame sequences only. Part of the clones is absent; in the studies checked, under half of the shortfall reflects unresolved V genes, and no reason is known for the rest. Within this sample are 50,000 to 65,000 clones, with about 88% of them counted one time only. Together, the top ten hold around 0.6% of the sample. The sample consisted of CD4+ or CD8+ T cells sorted from blood, taken in a trial of the OX40 agonist ivuxolimab. These receptor sequences come from an adult with an advanced solid tumor such as melanoma, head and neck, liver or kidney cancer.

The chain carries TRBV7-9 and TRBJ1-5; D possibly corresponds to TRBD1 (6 bases). The V end was cut by 5 bases, the J end by 4 bases, with 12 bases between. The CDR3 sequence is 14 residues long. CDR1 and CDR2 from the germline V gene are SEHNR and FQNEAQ (reference sequence). CDR3 protein: CASSIGQTNQPQHF. For the CDR3, the DNA is TGTGCCAGCAGCATAGGACAGACTAATCAGCCCCAGCATTTT.

The chain joins TRBV19 to TRBJ2-1, with 9 positions matching TRBD1. The CDR3 runs 15 residues. V dropped 5 bases and J dropped 5; count of bases not matched to a gene: 7. Germline V lookup: CDR1 LNHDA, CDR2 SQIVND (reference sequence). The CDR3: CASSFGGTGNNEQFF. The CDR3 DNA sequence: TGTGCCAGTAGTTTTGGTGGGACAGGGAACAATGAGCAGTTCTTC.

This chain connects TRBV5-1 to TRBJ2-3; D is uncertain. Per germline, CDR1 SGHRS and CDR2 YFSETQ. The ends were cut back, 5 bases at V and 3 bases at J, with 10 bases in the middle. The CDR3 sequence is 13 residues long. This chain's CDR3 is CASRNMPTDTQYF. CDR3 DNA: TGCGCCAGCAGGAATATGCCAACAGATACGCAGTATTTT. Full variable domain (rest looked up from reference TRBV5-1 and TRBJ2-3): KAGVTQTPRYLIKTRGQQVTLSCSPISGHRSVSWYQQTPGQGLQFLFEYFSETQRNKGNFPGRFSGRQFSNSRSEMNVSTLELGDSALYLCASRNMPTDTQYFGPGTRLTVL.

The V call is TRBV6-1, the J call TRBJ2-2; tentative D call: TRBD1 (6 bases). This CDR3 comprises 13 residues. Per the germline V gene, CDR1 is MNHNS and CDR2 is SASEGT. Trimming pared 7 bases from V and 3 bases from J, leaving 9 bases between. The CDR3 bases are TGTGCCAGCAACCCAGGGGACACCGGGGAGCTGTTTTTT. Its protein product is CASNPGDTGELFF.

This chain uses TRBV6-4 with TRBJ2-2, with a possible D match to TRBD2 (6 bases). CDR3 length: 14 amino acids. Trimming pared 6 bases from V and 4 bases from J, leaving 12 bases between. Germline CDR1 reads MRHNA; CDR2 reads SNTAGT. In DNA form, the CDR3 reads TGTGCCAGCAGGCAACTAGCAATCACCGGGGAGCTGTTTTTT. Its protein is CASRQLAITGELFF.

The genes are TRBV5-4 and TRBJ2-1; 9 bases are shared with TRBD2. Trimming at V came to 3 bases and at J to 6 bases, leaving 10 bases not matched to a gene. This CDR3 is 16 amino acids long. Germline V lookup: CDR1 SGHNT, CDR2 YYREEE (reference sequence). The CDR3 nucleotides read TGTGCCAGCAGCTCCTCATTCGCGGGAGGGCGCAATGAGCAGTTCTTC. This encodes CASSSSFAGGRNEQFF.

The chain links TRBV2 to TRBJ2-1; 12 nucleotides line up with TRBD2. Germline values: CDR1 SNHLY, CDR2 FYNNEI. V trimming: 4 bases; J trimming: 4 bases; junction bases outside the gene matches: 11. This CDR3 contains 18 residues. The CDR3 region is CASSAGLAGGARYNEQFF. The CDR3, as DNA: TGTGCCAGCAGTGCAGGGCTAGCGGGAGGGGCCCGGTACAATGAGCAGTTCTTC.

The chain couples TRBV7-6 to TRBJ2-5, with 8 bases aligning to TRBD2. Germline V lookup: CDR1 SGHVS, CDR2 FNYEAQ. This CDR3 contains 15 residues. The ends lost 7 bases at V and 4 bases at J; junction bases unmatched: 11. The DNA of the CDR3 is TGTGCCAGCACCCTGGGGGTGGCGGGGGGAGAGACCCAGTACTTC. Protein product: CASTLGVAGGETQYF.

The chain has TRBV5-6 and TRBJ1-5, with 7 bases aligning to TRBD1. The germline CDR1 and CDR2 sequences are SGHDT and YYEEEE. The CDR3 is 13 residues long. Trimming at V came to 1 base and at J to 7 bases, leaving 2 bases not matched to a gene. The CDR3 region is CASSLTGEQPQHF. The CDR3 DNA sequence: TGTGCCAGCAGCTTGACAGGGGAACAGCCCCAGCATTTT.